Below, one T cell receptor (beta chain) is given with its context. Its matching antigen is unknown. With 2 bases removed from V and 8 bases from J, the gap between germline ends came to 12 bases. The CDR3 runs to 13 residues. Germline CDR1 MNHEY, CDR2 SVGAGI. This sample stems from a study of OX40 agonist ivuxolimab in advanced cancers. Study as a whole: Patients receiving dose escalation had hepatocellular carcinoma, melanoma, renal cell or head and neck cancer. A mean age of 60 years, range about 23 to 80, was recorded, and 70% to 85% were male.

Autoimmune disease history or systemic immunosuppression disqualified patients. The assay was immunoSEQ multiplex PCR, and TCRdb's table has in-frame clones only and misses some. The sample includes about 77,000 clones, 94% seen only once; the top ten take 20%. Overall study results and limits: The study found among the lowest clonal expansion in partial responders at 0.1-3.0 mg/kg.

The receptor's source is an adult with an advanced solid tumor such as melanoma, head and neck, liver or kidney cancer. The chain couples TRBV6-5 to TRBJ1-2, with D possibly matching TRBD1 (5 bases). The sample in question was CD4+ or CD8+ T cells sorted from blood, obtained in a trial of the OX40 agonist ivuxolimab. The CDR3 is CASSYGGAAGYTF. The CDR3 nucleotides are TGTGCCAGCAGTTACGGAGGGGCGGCGGGCTACACCTTC.